Each of the 6 T cell receptor beta chains below was sequenced from the same sample in a study of vaccination effects on CD4 cells after COVID-19. Under the ViraFEST assay, PBMC were stimulated with viral peptide pools so that antigen-specific CD4+ T cells expanded. Sequencing was performed afterwards. Once cultured for roughly nine days, the cells underwent separation to obtain CD4+ T cells. Vaccine administered to participants consisted of two doses of either BNT162b2 or mRNA-1273. Here immunoSEQ multiplex PCR was the method, and the copy in TCRdb shows in-frame clones only, minus some. Seen here are tens of thousands of clones, over 60% observed once, and the top ten hold less than 15%. No cognate antigen is known for these TCRs. Material: CD4+ T cells from PBMCs cultured with HCoV-OC43 spike peptides, obtained after COVID-19 vaccination. The subset was: HCoV-OC43 spike overlapping peptide pool stimulation. Receptor source: a human donor who received a COVID-19 vaccine.

CDR3 amino acids: CASSVVFGDSSSYNEQFF. As DNA, the CDR3 is TGTGCCAGCAGCGTAGTCTTCGGGGACTCGAGCTCCTACAATGAGCAGTTCTTC. The chain carries TRBV9 and TRBJ2-1; possibly TRBD2 for D (6 bases). V lost 0 bases and J 0 bases, leaving 16 bases between the germline ends. The CDR3 sequence is 18 residues long. Germline V lookup: CDR1 SGDLS, CDR2 YYNGEE.

The chain couples TRBV11-2 to TRBJ2-5, with D maybe TRBD2 (6 bases). The ends were cut back, 1 base at V and 5 bases at J, with 11 bases in the middle. The CDR3 loop spans 14 amino acids. Per germline, CDR1 SGHAT and CDR2 FQNNGV. CDR3 nucleotides: TGTGCCAGCAGCTTAGCTGCGGGGAGGGAGACCCAGTACTTC. Translation: CASSLAAGRETQYF.

The chain couples TRBV5-1 to TRBJ2-5; D is tentatively TRBD1 or TRBD2 (5 bases each). This CDR3 is 16 amino acids long. Germline-derived CDR1 and CDR2 are SGHRS and YFSETQ. Trimming removed 3 bases from V and 3 bases from J, with 18 bases in between. This CDR3 is CASSSSGRMGKETQYF. CDR3 DNA: TGCGCCAGCAGCTCCTCGGGGCGAATGGGCAAAGAGACCCAGTACTTC.

The V call is TRBV5-1, the J call TRBJ2-3, with 7 bases identical to TRBD1. V was pared by 2 bases and J by 3 bases, with 3 bases of the junction left unmatched. The CDR3 extends over 14 amino acids. Germline CDR1 reads SGHRS; CDR2 reads YFSETQ. In nucleotides, the CDR3 is TGCGCCAGCAGCTTTAGACAGGGAACAGATACGCAGTATTTT. Its translation is CASSFRQGTDTQYF.

The chain employs TRBV6-5 and TRBJ2-7; perhaps TRBD1 as D (7 bases). CDR1 is MNHEY and CDR2 is SVGAGI in the germline V gene. The CDR3 is made up of 13 amino acids. Between the trimmed V and J ends, which lost 5 bases and 4 bases, there was a span of 12 bases. Here the CDR3 DNA reads TGTGCCAGCAGTCTCAGGGGGGAATACGAGCAGTACTTC. Its translation is CASSLRGEYEQYF.

The chain uses TRBV19 and TRBJ1-5; 7 nucleotides line up with TRBD1. Germline assignment: CDR1 LNHDA and CDR2 SQIVND (reference sequence). The CDR3 has 16 residues. V gave up 5 bases and J gave up 0 bases; unmatched junction bases: 7. CDR3 DNA: TGTGCCAGTAGTTCAACACAGGGGTATAGCAATCAGCCCCAGCATTTT. The encoded protein is CASSSTQGYSNQPQHF.